This T cell receptor beta chain was found in a study of blood T cell repertoires in COVID-19. Study as a whole: Some COVID-19 samples were acute and others convalescent; all came from the United States, Italy and Spain. The analysed material was cDNA or gDNA that came from T cells, B-cell-depleted T cells, or PBMCs.

Germline V lookup: CDR1 MGHRA, CDR2 YSYEKL. Trimming removed 1 base at V and 7 bases at J, with 13 bases between. The CDR3 is 15 amino acids. This clone has only one observation. Original processing notes: Nucleated cell counts were estimated from reference gene primer amplification. TCRdb's table, derived via immunoSEQ multiplex PCR, lists solely in-frame clones and lacks some. V, J and clone size are those of that table, while D and trimming were read from the DNA. The repertoire includes 130,000 or so clones, about 80% of them detected once, and over 9% sits in the top ten. The specimen sequenced was peripheral blood. This sequence originates from a woman aged 60-75 years with acute or convalescent COVID-19. V usage is TRBV4-1 and J usage is TRBJ1-4; D perhaps matches TRBD1 (6 bases). The CDR3 DNA reads TGCGCCAGCAGCCAAGGGACAGCCGTGCGTGAAAAACTGTTTTTT. Its translation: CASSQGTAVREKLFF.